A selection of T cell receptor beta chains follows, all from one sample in a study of shared clonotypes between healthy human individuals. The protocol was immunoSEQ multiplex PCR, while the TCRdb copy is restricted to in-frame clones and leaves out a portion. The sample lists 760,000 or so clones, around 96% occurring once. Specimen: naive CD8+ T cells sorted from blood. The receptors come from a man in his thirties or forties in good health. Both conserved end residues are part of each CDR3. The D gene is left open where the match is weak. Size values are once, few and many counts, or a class for expanded clones, and some rows have none.

abundance	d_gene	j_gene	v_gene	CDR3nt	CDR3aa
NA	NA	TRBJ2-1	TRBV5-5	TGTGCCAGCAGCCTTGGGACTCTAAATGAGCAGTTCTTC	CASSLGTLNEQFF
NA	NA	TRBJ2-5	TRBV9	TGTGCCAGCAGCGTAGGAGGGACGGCGGAGACCCAGTACTTC	CASSVGGTAETQYF
NA	NA	TRBJ2-5	TRBV4-1	TGCGCCAGCAGCCGAGAGTTCCAAGAGACCCAGTACTTC	CASSREFQETQYF
once	TRBD2	TRBJ2-5	TRBV7-9	TGTGCCAGCAGCTTCCTAGCGGGAGTTGGGACCCAGTACTTC	CASSFLAGVGTQYF
once	NA	TRBJ1-5	TRBV5-1	TGCGCCAGCAGCTTGGCCGGGGGCGGCAATCAGCCCCAGCATTTT	CASSLAGGGNQPQHF
NA	NA	TRBJ2-1	TRBV5-1	TGCGCCAGCAGCTCGGGGAATGAGCAGTTCTTC	CASSSGNEQFF
once	TRBD1	TRBJ1-1	TRBV25-1	TGTGCCAGCAGCCACAGGGGGCGGACTGAAGCTTTCTTT	CASSHRGRTEAFF
NA	NA	TRBJ2-1	TRBV28	TGTGCCAGCAGTTTCTTTGGGAACTCCTACAATGAGCAGTTCTTC	CASSFFGNSYNEQFF
NA	NA	TRBJ2-5	TRBV7-9	TGTGCCAGCAGCTTAGGACAGCTTGGACAAGAGACCCAGTACTTC	CASSLGQLGQETQYF
NA	NA	TRBJ2-7	TRBV5-4	NA	CASSFGPGVNEQYF
NA	NA	TRBJ2-5	TRBV7-9	TGTGCCAGCAGCCCAAAAGAGACCCAGTACTTC	CASSPKETQYF
NA	TRBD1	TRBJ2-7	TRBV11-3	TGTGCCAGCAGCTTAAGGGACAGCGACTCCTACGAGCAGTACTTC	CASSLRDSDSYEQYF
NA	NA	TRBJ2-5	TRBV5-6	TGTGCCAGCAGCTTGCCGGCAGGTACCGGAGATCAAGAGACCCAGTACTTC	CASSLPAGTGDQETQYF
NA	TRBD1	TRBJ1-5	TRBV7-9	TGTGCCAGCAGCTTGGGACAGGGTTATCAGCCCCAGCATTTT	CASSLGQGYQPQHF
NA	TRBD2	TRBJ2-7	TRBV4-1	TGCGCCAGCAGCCAATGGGGGACTAGCGGGAGTCCAGAGCAGTACTTC	CASSQWGTSGSPEQYF
once	NA	TRBJ2-3	TRBV13	TGTGCCAGCAGCTTAGTAGGCGTGGGAGATACGCAGTATTTT	CASSLVGVGDTQYF
NA	NA	TRBJ2-3	TRBV27	TGTGCCAGCAGTGACAGGCCCGAGGGGGATACGCAGTATTTT	CASSDRPEGDTQYF
once	NA	TRBJ2-7	TRBV27	TGTGCCAGCAGTTTTCAGGGTAGTCCCGACAAGTACTTC	CASSFQGSPDKYF
NA	NA	TRBJ1-5	TRBV7-2	TGTGCCAGCAGCACCGTAGGAATCGCGGACAGAAATCAGCCCCAGCATTTT	CASSTVGIADRNQPQHF
NA	TRBD2	TRBJ2-7	TRBV2	TGTGCCAGCAGTGACGACCCTTCGTCGCCTAGCGGGGCCACCTACGAGCAGTACTTC	CASSDDPSSPSGATYEQYF
NA	NA	TRBJ2-3	TRBV11-2	TGTGCCAGCAGCTTAGGTCGGCGCGGTACAGATACGCAGTATTTT	CASSLGRRGTDTQYF
NA	TRBD1	TRBJ2-7	TRBV4-1	TGCGCCAGCAGCCAATGGACAGGGGGCGACTACGAGCAGTACTTC	CASSQWTGGDYEQYF
NA	NA	TRBJ1-5	TRBV5-6	TGTGCCAGCAGCTTGGTTCAGTCTGATCAGCCCCAGCATTTT	CASSLVQSDQPQHF
NA	TRBD2	TRBJ2-7	TRBV13	TGTGCCAGCAGCCGGGGGGACTCCTACGAGCAGTACTTC	CASSRGDSYEQYF
NA	NA	TRBJ2-5	TRBV2	TGTGCCAGCAGTGACCCGAACAGGGAAAGGGAGACCCAGTACTTC	CASSDPNRERETQYF
NA	NA	TRBJ2-2	TRBV4-1	TGCGCCAGCAGCCTCACTATTTTCCTAGCCCCGAACACCGGGGAGCTGTTTTTT	CASSLTIFLAPNTGELFF
NA	NA	TRBJ1-1	TRBV7-6	TGTGCCAGCAGCAAAACAGGGAACACTGAAGCTTTCTTT	CASSKTGNTEAFF
NA	TRBD2	TRBJ2-1	TRBV27	TGTGCCAGCAGTTTATCCGGGCTAGCGGGAGCCCACAATGAGCAGTTCTTC	CASSLSGLAGAHNEQFF
NA	NA	TRBJ2-2	TRBV7-6	TGTGCCAGCACCGGACTACCCGGGGAGCTGTTTTTT	CASTGLPGELFF
once	TRBD2	TRBJ2-7	TRBV2	TGTGCCAGCAGTGAGGGACTAGGGGTCTTGGAGCAGTACTTC	CASSEGLGVLEQYF
NA	TRBD2	TRBJ2-7	TRBV20-1	TGCAGTGCTAGACCCGGGAGGGAGCAGTACTTC	CSARPGREQYF
NA	TRBD2	TRBJ2-7	TRBV6-5	TGTGCCAGCAGTTCGAGCGGGATCCTCTCCTACGAGCAGTACTTC	CASSSSGILSYEQYF
NA	NA	TRBJ1-5	TRBV25-1	TGTGCCAGCAGTGAACAGACCAATCAGCCCCAGCATTTT	CASSEQTNQPQHF
NA	TRBD2	TRBJ2-3	TRBV9	TGTGCCAGCAGCCCAGGACTAGCGGGAACCCTCACAGATACGCAGTATTTT	CASSPGLAGTLTDTQYF
NA	NA	TRBJ2-7	TRBV4-2	TGTGCCAGCAGCCAAGATCTAGGGGGGACTACGGTCTCCTACGAGCAGTACTTC	CASSQDLGGTTVSYEQYF
NA	NA	TRBJ2-7	TRBV5-4	TGTGCCAGCAGCTGGGATAGGAGCGGAACCTACGAGCAGTACTTC	CASSWDRSGTYEQYF
NA	NA	TRBJ2-7	TRBV7-9	TGTGCCAGCAGCTTGGGGCAGTACTTC	CASSLGQYF
once	NA	TRBJ1-5	TRBV19	TGTGCCAGTAGCATCGATAAACAGGGTTCTATCCCCCAGCATTTT	CASSIDKQGSIPQHF
NA	NA	TRBJ2-6	TRBV7-9	TGTGCCAGCAGCCCCCTGGTAATCGGGGCCAACGTCCTGACTTTC	CASSPLVIGANVLTF
NA	NA	TRBJ2-1	TRBV6-5	TGTGCCAGCTGGCGCCTCCAGGGCAATGAGCAGTTCTTC	CASWRLQGNEQFF
NA	TRBD2	TRBJ2-1	TRBV29-1	TGCAGCGTTGAGGGACTAGCCCCAGTTGACTACAATGAGCAGTTCTTC	CSVEGLAPVDYNEQFF
NA	NA	TRBJ1-1	TRBV28	TGTGCGCGGTACAGGTTTGAGGCTTTCTTT	CARYRFEAFF
NA	NA	TRBJ2-5	TRBV9	TGTGCCAGCAGCGTCGGGACACACAGAAAAAGGGGAGAGACCCAGTACTTC	CASSVGTHRKRGETQYF
NA	NA	TRBJ2-1	TRBV7-6	TGTGCCAGCAGCCCGCCACCCAGACGGGCCTACAATGAGCAGTTCTTC	CASSPPPRRAYNEQFF
NA	TRBD1	TRBJ1-5	TRBV4-1	TGCGCCAGCAGCCAAGTGGGACAGGCAGGCAATCAGCCCCAGCATTTT	CASSQVGQAGNQPQHF
NA	NA	TRBJ2-3	TRBV7-9	TGTGCCAGCAGCTCGAGCACAGATACGCAGTATTTT	CASSSSTDTQYF
NA	NA	TRBJ2-3	TRBV4-3	TGCGCCAGCAGCCAAGAAGATAAGGATACAGATACGCAGTATTTT	CASSQEDKDTDTQYF
NA	TRBD2	TRBJ2-2	TRBV11-2	TGTGCCAGCAGCCAGACTAGCGTCCTTCAAGCCGGGGAGCTGTTTTTT	CASSQTSVLQAGELFF
NA	NA	TRBJ2-7	TRBV7-6	TGTGCCAGCAGCTTCTCTCTCCGAGGCCACGAGCAGTACTTC	CASSFSLRGHEQYF
NA	NA	TRBJ1-5	TRBV5-1	TGCGCCAGCAGCCTAGACCCGAAGAGCGGACAGCCCCAGCATTTT	CASSLDPKSGQPQHF
NA	NA	TRBJ1-1	TRBV27	TGTGCCAGCAGTCCGACAGGAGGAAGGACTGAAGCTTTCTTT	CASSPTGGRTEAFF
NA	NA	TRBJ2-4	TRBV27	TGTGCCAGCAGTCCGTTGGACGGACTAGCCAAAAACATTCAGTACTTC	CASSPLDGLAKNIQYF
NA	NA	TRBJ2-3	TRBV5-1	TGCGCCAGCAGCTTGGAAGGGGCCGGCACAGATACGCAGTATTTT	CASSLEGAGTDTQYF
NA	TRBD2	TRBJ2-1	TRBV27	TGTGCCAGCGGACTAGATCCCTACAATGAGCAGTTCTTC	CASGLDPYNEQFF